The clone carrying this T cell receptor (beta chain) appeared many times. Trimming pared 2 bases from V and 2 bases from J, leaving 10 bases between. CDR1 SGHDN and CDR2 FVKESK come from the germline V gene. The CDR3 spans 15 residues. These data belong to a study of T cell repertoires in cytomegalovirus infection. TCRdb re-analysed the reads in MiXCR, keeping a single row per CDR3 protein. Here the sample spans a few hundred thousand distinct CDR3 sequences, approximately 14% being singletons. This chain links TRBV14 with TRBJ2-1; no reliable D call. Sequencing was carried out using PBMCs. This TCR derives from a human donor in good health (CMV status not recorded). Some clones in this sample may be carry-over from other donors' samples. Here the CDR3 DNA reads TGTGCCAGCAGCCAATGGGGTATGACCTACAATGAGCAGTTCTTC. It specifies CASSQWGMTYNEQFF.